One sample yielded the 8 T cell receptor beta chains listed below, sequenced in a study of T cells in localized non-small cell lung cancer. Produced via immunoSEQ multiplex PCR; TCRdb's table is partial and in-frame only. The sample includes roughly 3,200 clones, approximately 23% of them seen just once. Sequences were derived from normal lung tissue next to the tumor, sampled before any cancer treatment. These receptor sequences come from a man aged 35 to 69 with stage III squamous cell lung carcinoma.

The chain couples TRBV19 to TRBJ1-4; 8 bases agree with TRBD1. This CDR3 spans 13 amino acids. Germline V gives CDR1 LNHDA, CDR2 SQIVND (reference sequence). Trimming cost V 10 bases and J 7 bases; bases outside gene matches: 8. The CDR3 coding sequence is TGTGCCACTCTGGGGCAGGGGGCTGAAAAACTGTTTTTT. Translation: CATLGQGAEKLFF. Drawing the rest from reference TRBV19 and TRBJ1-4, the complete variable domain is DGGITQSPKYLFRKEGQNVTLSCEQNLNHDAMYWYRQDPGQGLRLIYYSQIVNDFQKGDIAEGYSVSREKKESFPLTVTSAQKNPTAFYLCATLGQGAEKLFFGSGTQLSVL.

The J gene is TRBJ2-7, the V gene TRBV11-3; D remains unclear. Germline loops: CDR1 SGHNT, CDR2 YENEEA. This CDR3 has 14 residues. V lost 5 bases and J lost 1, with 12 bases in between. This chain's CDR3 is CASSRADSSYEQYF. For the CDR3, the DNA is TGTGCCAGCAGCAGGGCCGACTCTTCCTACGAGCAGTACTTC.

This clone has more than one count but fewer than ten. In DNA form, the CDR3 reads TGTGCCAGCAGCTCGACACAGGGAACTCAGAATGAGCAGTTCTTC. Its translation: CASSSTQGTQNEQFF. The chain uses TRBV7-1 and TRBJ2-1, with D possibly matching TRBD1 (6 bases). TRBV7-1 is an ORF for which the function is uncertain. Trimming stripped 3 bases from V and 7 bases from J, with 16 bases between. CDR3 length: 15 amino acids.

The table lists this clone with a few counts. The rearrangement joins TRBV11-3 to TRBJ1-6; D is ambiguous. CDR1 is SGHNT and CDR2 is YENEEA in the germline V gene. CDR3 length equals 17 residues. The germline V and J ends were trimmed by 5 bases and 4 bases, with 18 bases remaining between them. The DNA of the CDR3 is TGTGCCAGCAGCCCGAGCCGGGCGGAGGGATATAATTCACCCCTCCACTTT. This translates into CASSPSRAEGYNSPLHF.

The rearrangement links TRBV5-1 to TRBJ1-2; weak D call: TRBD1 (6 bases). CDR1 is SGHRS and CDR2 is YFSETQ in the germline V gene. V dropped 4 bases and J dropped 8 bases, with 18 bases sitting between them. The CDR3 contains 14 residues. This CDR3 reads CASSQQGPPGGYTF. In DNA form, the CDR3 reads TGCGCCAGCAGCCAGCAGGGGCCGCCCGGCGGCTACACCTTC.

The V call is TRBV18, the J call TRBJ1-1; 11 positions agree with TRBD1. J was trimmed by 5 bases and V by 3 bases; bases with no gene match: 5. Looked up from germline, CDR1 is KGHSH and CDR2 is LQKENI. The length of the CDR3 is 15 residues. This CDR3 is CASSPPGQGGTEAFF. The CDR3 DNA reads TGTGCCAGCTCACCGCCGGGACAGGGGGGGACTGAAGCTTTCTTT. The whole variable domain, filled in from reference TRBV18 and TRBJ1-1, reads NAGVMQNPRHLVRRRGQEARLRCSPMKGHSHVYWYRQLPEEGLKFMVYLQKENIIDESGMPKERFSAEFPKEGPSILRIQQVVRGDSAAYFCASSPPGQGGTEAFFGQGTRLTVV.

This clone came up a few times. The chain employs TRBV6-8 and TRBJ2-2; D remains unclear. CDR1 and CDR2 (germline): MNHGY, SAAAGT. The CDR3 consists of 14 residues. V lost 5 bases and J lost 2, with 9 bases in between. The CDR3 sequence: CASSVQLNTGELFF. Written as DNA, the CDR3 is TGTGCCAGCAGTGTACAACTAAACACCGGGGAGCTGTTTTTT.

In its sample, this clone was seen a few times. V is TRBV6-7 and J is TRBJ1-1; D unclear. TRBV6-7 is marked as an open reading frame, function uncertain. The CDR3 extends over 11 amino acids. Trimming took 5 bases from V and 5 from J, leaving 6 bases between them. CDR3: CASSLGTEAFF. In nucleotides, the CDR3 is TGTGCCAGCAGTCTGGGGACTGAAGCTTTCTTT.